This passage covers 29 T cell receptor beta chains from one sample sequenced in a study of T cell changes during pregnancy in multiple sclerosis. Data came from immunoSEQ multiplex PCR; TCRdb stores just in-frame clones and leaves some out. The sample has roughly 65,000 clones, 91% seen once. The sequences come from peripheral blood, collected in the third trimester of pregnancy. The receptors were sampled from a female donor in good health, enrolled as a control in a pregnancy study.

In this sample, this clone is medium-sized. The chain couples TRBV4-1 to TRBJ2-7, with no clear D. Germline CDR1 MGHRA, CDR2 YSYEKL. This CDR3 spans 15 amino acids. V was trimmed by 1 base and J by 0 bases, leaving 10 bases between them. The CDR3 DNA sequence: TGCGCCAGCAGCCAAGTCCACGGTAGCTCCTACGAGCAGTACTTC. Its translation: CASSQVHGSSYEQYF.

This chain joins TRBV29-1 and TRBJ1-5, with D possibly being TRBD1 (5 bases). CDR3 length: 15 residues. Looked up from germline, CDR1 is SQVTM and CDR2 is ANQGSEA. Trimming removed 6 bases at V and 0 bases at J, with 15 bases between. CDR3 DNA: TGCAGCGTGGGGCCGGAGGGCGGTAGCAATCAGCCCCAGCATTTT. This sequence encodes CSVGPEGGSNQPQHF.

The CDR3 protein is CASSVGTGSGNTIYF. CDR3 DNA: TGTGCCAGCAGTGTTGGGACAGGGTCTGGAAACACCATATATTTT. J is TRBJ1-3 and V is TRBV25-1; 9 bases match TRBD1. The CDR3 is made up of 15 amino acids. V dropped 4 bases and J dropped 1; count of bases not matched to a gene: 2. Looked up from germline, CDR1 is MGHDK and CDR2 is SYGVNS.

J is TRBJ1-3 and V is TRBV7-9; D is perhaps TRBD1 (5 bases). Germline V gene lookup returns CDR1 SEHNR and CDR2 FQNEAQ (reference sequence). Trimming removed 1 base at V and 0 bases at J, with 10 bases between. This CDR3 is 16 amino acids long. This CDR3 reads CASSLGGASSGNTIYF. The CDR3, as DNA: TGTGCCAGCAGCTTAGGGGGCGCCAGCTCTGGAAACACCATATATTTT.

This clone came up a few times. The V gene is TRBV6-5, the J gene TRBJ1-6; no firm D call. The CDR3 consists of 14 residues. The germline gives CDR1 MNHEY, CDR2 SVGAGI. The ends were cut back, 5 bases at V and 11 bases at J, with 16 bases in the middle. The CDR3 DNA reads as TGTGCCAGCAGTCCACCGGGAGTCTCTACACCCCTCCACTTT. Residues: CASSPPGVSTPLHF.

V usage is TRBV19 and J usage is TRBJ2-3; a possible D gene is TRBD2 (6 bases). In germline, CDR1 is LNHDA, CDR2 SQIVND (reference sequence). V was cut by 5 bases and J by 1 base, with 13 bases left in between. The CDR3 is 15 amino acids. CDR3 coding DNA: TGTGCCAGTAGTCTTGGCGGGGTAGGCACAGATACGCAGTATTTT. Translated, it gives CASSLGGVGTDTQYF.

V and J are TRBV27 and TRBJ1-1; perhaps TRBD1 as D (6 bases). The germline V gene encodes CDR1 MNHEY and CDR2 SMNVEV (reference sequence). The CDR3 is made up of 13 amino acids. Trimming cost V 9 bases and J 4 bases, with 15 bases left between them. This CDR3 reads CASEQGKGTEAFF. In nucleotides, the CDR3 is TGTGCCAGTGAACAGGGAAAGGGCACTGAAGCTTTCTTT.

This sequence joins TRBV21-1 and TRBJ2-3; the tabulated D call, TRBD1, remains unverified against the DNA. TRBV21-1 is given as a pseudogene. This CDR3 is 16 amino acids long. The CDR3 nucleotides are TGTGCCAGCAGCAAAGGCCGACAGGGGAGCACAGATACGCAGTATTTT. Translated, it gives CASSKGRQGSTDTQYF.

The V call is TRBV6-1, the J call TRBJ1-5, with D maybe TRBD1 (6 bases). CDR1 and CDR2 (germline): MNHNS, SASEGT. The CDR3 extends over 14 amino acids. The germline V and J ends were trimmed by 5 bases and 7 bases, with 15 bases remaining between them. Written as DNA, the CDR3 is TGTGCCAGCAGTTGGGAGGGGGTGGGGCAGCCCCAGCATTTT. Translating it yields CASSWEGVGQPQHF.

The genes are TRBV4-2 and TRBJ1-3; 9 bases align to TRBD1. The CDR3 has 16 amino acids. The ends lost 3 bases at V and 0 bases at J; junction bases unmatched: 3. Germline V gives CDR1 LGHNA, CDR2 YNFKEQ. CDR3 residues: CASSHLDRGSGNTIYF. CDR3 sequence (DNA): TGTGCCAGCAGCCACCTGGACAGGGGCTCTGGAAACACCATATATTTT.

This chain joins TRBV30 and TRBJ1-3; TRBD1 might be the D (5 bases). This CDR3 is 13 amino acids long. Between the trimmed V and J ends, which lost 5 bases and 6 bases, there was a span of 14 bases. Germline V CDR1 and CDR2: GTSNPN, SVGIG (reference sequence). The DNA of the CDR3 is TGTGCCTGGGACAGACGAAAGGAAAACACCATATATTTT. Translating gives CAWDRRKENTIYF.

Only a few counts were recorded for this clone. This rearrangement joins TRBV7-8 to TRBJ1-6, with a possible D match to TRBD1 (5 bases). This CDR3 is built from 12 residues. V was pared by 3 bases and J by 13 bases, with 10 bases between. CDR1 and CDR2 (germline): SGHVS, FQNEAQ. The CDR3 DNA sequence: TGTGCCAGCAGCTTCTCCGGGGGTCCCCTCCACTTT. Residues: CASSFSGGPLHF.

The chain combines TRBV6-6 with TRBJ1-1; 9 nucleotides line up with TRBD1. The CDR3 sequence is 16 residues long. With V trimmed by 6 bases and J by 1 base, 9 bases remained unmatched. Germline V gene sequence: CDR1 MNHNY, CDR2 SVGAGI (reference sequence). CDR3 sequence reads: CASSFTGTGKNTEAFF. DNA of the CDR3: TGTGCCAGCAGCTTTACCGGGACAGGGAAGAACACTGAAGCTTTCTTT.

V gene TRBV5-4 combines with J gene TRBJ2-3, with 8 positions matching TRBD2. This CDR3 spans 16 amino acids. Germline V gives CDR1 SGHNT, CDR2 YYREEE (reference sequence). V trimming: 6 bases; J trimming: 2 bases; junction bases outside the gene matches: 11. This CDR3 is CASNKRGPGNTDTQYF. In DNA, the CDR3 is TGTGCCAGCAACAAGCGGGGGCCGGGTAACACAGATACGCAGTATTTT.

This rearrangement joins TRBV20-1 to TRBJ1-1; unclear D gene. The CDR3 is 11 residues long. Germline-derived CDR1 and CDR2 are DFQATT and SNEGSKA (reference sequence). V was clipped by 5 bases and J by 1 base, with 5 bases between them. CDR3 sequence (DNA): TGCAGTGCTCGCAGGAACACTGAAGCTTTCTTT. Protein sequence: CSARRNTEAFF.

This rearrangement joins TRBV7-9 to TRBJ1-1; TRBD1 is a possible D gene (5 bases). The V gene lost 1 base and the J gene lost 2 bases, with 8 bases spanning the gap. CDR3 length: 14 amino acids. The germline V gene has CDR1 SEHNR and CDR2 FQNEAQ (reference sequence). CDR3 region: CASSLGGVNTEAFF. For the CDR3, the DNA is TGTGCCAGCAGCTTAGGGGGGGTCAACACTGAAGCTTTCTTT.

To note about this clone: One end of the junction varies from germline; a read error may be responsible. The rearrangement joins TRBV7-2 to TRBJ1-6; D is undetermined. Germline loops: CDR1 SGHTA, CDR2 FQGNSA. This CDR3 is built from 12 residues. Here the CDR3 DNA reads TGTGCCAGCAGCTTAAAGCGCAGCAAGCCAGCCTTT. Its protein is CASSLKRSKPAF.

The chain has TRBV14 and TRBJ2-7, with 8 bases that match TRBD1. The germline CDR1 and CDR2 sequences are SGHDN and FVKESK. The CDR3 has 19 residues. V was pared by 1 base and J by 0 bases, with 14 bases of the junction left unmatched. The CDR3: CASSQVKFQGAKGSYEQYF. In DNA form, the CDR3 reads TGTGCCAGCAGCCAAGTTAAGTTTCAGGGGGCGAAAGGCTCCTACGAGCAGTACTTC. Full variable domain (outside the CDR3, taken from reference TRBV14 and TRBJ2-7): EAGVTQFPSHSVIEKGQTVTLRCDPISGHDNLYWYRRVMGKEIKFLLHFVKESKQDESGMPNNRFLAERTGGTYSTLKVQPAELEDSGVYFCASSQVKFQGAKGSYEQYFGPGTRLTVT.

This chain connects TRBV6-6 to TRBJ2-5; 8 bases are shared with TRBD1. With V trimmed by 2 bases and J by 7 bases, 6 bases remained unmatched. CDR3 size: 14 residues. Germline V gene sequence: CDR1 MNHNY, CDR2 SVGAGI (reference sequence). In nucleotides, the CDR3 is TGTGCCAGCAGTTACCCTTCAGGGGGCTTGACCCAGTACTTC. Its translation: CASSYPSGGLTQYF.

This clone has just one count. The chain combines TRBV4-1 with TRBJ2-2, with D possibly being TRBD1 (5 bases). CDR1 is MGHRA and CDR2 is YSYEKL in the germline V gene. Between the trimmed V and J ends, which lost 5 bases and 5 bases, there was a span of 15 bases. The CDR3 contains 15 residues. In nucleotides, the CDR3 is TGCGCCAGCAGCGGCCAGGGCCCACTGACCGGGGAGCTGTTTTTT. Amino acid sequence: CASSGQGPLTGELFF.

The genes are TRBV5-6 and TRBJ1-2; weak D call: TRBD1 (6 bases). Germline V CDR1 and CDR2: SGHDT, YYEEEE. The CDR3 runs to 14 residues. The V end lost 4 bases, the J end lost 4 bases, and 14 bases lay between the germline ends. The CDR3 nucleotides are TGTGCCAGCAGCCTTGGGGGGGCGGGCTATGGCTACACCTTC. This gives the protein CASSLGGAGYGYTF.

The chain employs TRBV6-4 and TRBJ1-4; D is ambiguous. Between the trimmed V and J ends, which lost 0 bases and 7 bases, there was a span of 6 bases. The CDR3 has 13 amino acids. Germline V lookup: CDR1 MRHNA, CDR2 SNTAGT. CDR3: CASSDSPGEKLFF. CDR3 nucleotides: TGTGCCAGCAGTGACTCGCCCGGTGAAAAACTGTTTTTT.

V is TRBV13 and J is TRBJ2-5; D ambiguous. The CDR3 spans 16 residues. Trimming left V 2 bases short and J 2 bases short, with 15 bases between. The germline CDR1 and CDR2 sequences are PRHDT and FYEKMQ (reference sequence). CDR3 DNA: TGTGCCAGCAGCTTAAGAGGTTGGTCTGAACAAGAGACCCAGTACTTC. Translated: CASSLRGWSEQETQYF.

The chain carries TRBV7-2 and TRBJ1-1; D ambiguous. Germline lookup yields CDR1 SGHTA and CDR2 FQGNSA. Trimming cost V 5 bases and J 4 bases, with 11 bases left between them. The CDR3 has 13 amino acids. This CDR3 is CASSLLWATEAFF. Written as DNA, the CDR3 is TGTGCCAGCAGCCTACTCTGGGCCACTGAAGCTTTCTTT.

Here the CDR3 DNA reads TGTGCCTGGAGTGAGCCGAGGGCGGCGACAGATACGCAGTATTTT. This translates into CAWSEPRAATDTQYF. This chain connects TRBV30 to TRBJ2-3; tentative D call: TRBD2 (5 bases). The CDR3 loop spans 15 amino acids. Trimming left V 1 base short and J 3 bases short, with 14 bases between. Germline CDR1 reads GTSNPN; CDR2 reads SVGIG (reference sequence).

This chain connects TRBV4-2 to TRBJ2-7; the D gene is possibly TRBD1 (5 bases). The CDR3 covers 15 residues. Germline lookup yields CDR1 LGHNA and CDR2 YNFKEQ. The V end lost 0 bases, the J end lost 2 bases, and 11 bases lay between the germline ends. The CDR3 sequence: CASSQESLGAYEQYF. The CDR3 DNA is TGTGCCAGCAGCCAAGAAAGTCTAGGGGCCTACGAGCAGTACTTC.

CDR3 region: CASSMAGGSPTDTQYF. CDR3 DNA sequence: TGTGCCAGTAGTATGGCGGGGGGATCCCCCACAGATACGCAGTATTTT. The V and J genes are TRBV19 and TRBJ2-3; TRBD2 matches at 8 bases. CDR3 length: 16 amino acids. Germline V CDR1 and CDR2: LNHDA, SQIVND (reference sequence). J lost 2 bases, V lost 3 bases, and 7 bases had no gene match.

V usage is TRBV7-2 and J usage is TRBJ2-3; 8 bases line up with TRBD2. The CDR3 covers 16 residues. Germline CDR1 reads SGHTA; CDR2 reads FQGNSA. Trimming removed 4 bases from V and 3 bases from J; junction bases left unmatched: 9. CDR3 in DNA: TGTGCCAGCAGCTCGCGTTTCCCTAGCGGGACAGATACGCAGTATTTT. It translates to CASSSRFPSGTDTQYF.

V is TRBV4-3 and J is TRBJ1-3; 8 bases fit TRBD1. Trimming at V came to 3 bases and at J to 3 bases, leaving 7 bases not matched to a gene. CDR1 is LGHNA, CDR2 YSLEER, per germline. The CDR3 is 16 amino acids. CDR3 DNA: TGCGCCAGCAGCCAGGGAACCGGGACAGGTGGAAACACCATATATTTT. Translating it yields CASSQGTGTGGNTIYF.